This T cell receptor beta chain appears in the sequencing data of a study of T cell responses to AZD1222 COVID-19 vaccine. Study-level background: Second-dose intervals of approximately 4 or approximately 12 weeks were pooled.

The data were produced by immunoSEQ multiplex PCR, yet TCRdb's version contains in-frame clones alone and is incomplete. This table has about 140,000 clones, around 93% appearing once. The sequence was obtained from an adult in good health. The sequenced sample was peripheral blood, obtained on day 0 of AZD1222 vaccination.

The CDR3 spells CASVRGLQPQHF. The CDR3 coding sequence is TGTGCCAGTGTCCGGGGGCTTCAGCCCCAGCATTTT. The chain recombines TRBV19 with TRBJ1-5; TRBD1 might be the D (6 bases). Germline CDR1 reads LNHDA; CDR2 reads SQIVND (reference sequence). The CDR3 runs 12 residues. Trimming took 8 bases from V and 6 from J, leaving 11 bases between them.